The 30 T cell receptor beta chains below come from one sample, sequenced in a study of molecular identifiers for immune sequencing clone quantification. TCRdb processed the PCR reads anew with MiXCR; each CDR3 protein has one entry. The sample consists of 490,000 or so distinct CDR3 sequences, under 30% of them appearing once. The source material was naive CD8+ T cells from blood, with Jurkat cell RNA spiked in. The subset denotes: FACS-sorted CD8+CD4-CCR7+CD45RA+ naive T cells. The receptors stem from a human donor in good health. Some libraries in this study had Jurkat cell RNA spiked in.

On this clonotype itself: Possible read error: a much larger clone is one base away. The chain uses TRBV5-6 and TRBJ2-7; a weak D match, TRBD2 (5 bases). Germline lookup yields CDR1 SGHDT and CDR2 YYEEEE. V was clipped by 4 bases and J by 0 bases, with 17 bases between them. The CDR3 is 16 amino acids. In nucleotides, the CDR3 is TGTGCCAGCAGCCCGAGGAGGCCGGAGAGCTCCTACGAGCAGTACTTC. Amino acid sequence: CASSPRRPESSYEQYF.

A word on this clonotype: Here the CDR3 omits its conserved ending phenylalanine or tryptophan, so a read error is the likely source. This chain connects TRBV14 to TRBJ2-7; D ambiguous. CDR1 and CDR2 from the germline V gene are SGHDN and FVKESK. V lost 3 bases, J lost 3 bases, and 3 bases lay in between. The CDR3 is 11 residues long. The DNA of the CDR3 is TGTGCCAGCAGCCAGGGCTACGAGCAGTACTGC. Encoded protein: CASSQGYEQYC.

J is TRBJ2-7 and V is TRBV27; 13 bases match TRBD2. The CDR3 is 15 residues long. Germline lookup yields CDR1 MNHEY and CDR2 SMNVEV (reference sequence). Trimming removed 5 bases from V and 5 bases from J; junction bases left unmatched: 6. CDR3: CASSRTSGSIHEQYF. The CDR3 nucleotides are TGTGCCAGCAGTCGGACTAGCGGGAGTATCCACGAGCAGTACTTC.

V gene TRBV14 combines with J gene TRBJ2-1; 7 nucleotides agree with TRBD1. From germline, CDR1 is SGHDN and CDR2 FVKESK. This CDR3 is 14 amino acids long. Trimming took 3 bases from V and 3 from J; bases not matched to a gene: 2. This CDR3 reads CASSQNRGYNEQFF. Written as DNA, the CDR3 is TGTGCCAGCAGCCAGAACAGGGGCTACAATGAGCAGTTCTTC.

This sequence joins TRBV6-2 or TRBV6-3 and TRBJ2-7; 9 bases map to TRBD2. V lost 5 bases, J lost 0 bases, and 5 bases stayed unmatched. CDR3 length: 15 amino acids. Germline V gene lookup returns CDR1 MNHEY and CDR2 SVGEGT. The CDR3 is CASSGLAGLSYEQYF. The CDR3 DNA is TGTGCCAGCAGTGGCCTAGCGGGACTCTCCTACGAGCAGTACTTC.

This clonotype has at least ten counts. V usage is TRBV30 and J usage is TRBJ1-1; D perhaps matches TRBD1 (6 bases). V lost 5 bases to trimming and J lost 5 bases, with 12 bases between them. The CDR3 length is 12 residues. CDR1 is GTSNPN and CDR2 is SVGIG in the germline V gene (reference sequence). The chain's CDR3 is CAWGYRVTEAFF. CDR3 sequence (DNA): TGTGCCTGGGGCTACAGGGTTACTGAAGCTTTCTTT.

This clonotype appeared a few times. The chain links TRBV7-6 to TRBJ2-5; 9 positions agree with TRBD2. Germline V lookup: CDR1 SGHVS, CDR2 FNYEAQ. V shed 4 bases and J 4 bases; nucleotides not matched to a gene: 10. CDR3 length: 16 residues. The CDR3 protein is CASSSPLAGTTETQYF. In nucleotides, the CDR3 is TGTGCCAGCAGCTCACCCCTAGCGGGAACGACAGAGACCCAGTACTTC.

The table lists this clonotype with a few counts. The CDR3 loop reads CASSRRDRGSGELFF. In nucleotides, the CDR3 is TGTGCCAGCAGCCGACGGGACAGGGGGTCCGGGGAGCTGTTTTTT. This chain connects TRBV7-9 to TRBJ2-2; the match to TRBD1 covers 11 bases. The V gene end was trimmed by 5 bases and the J gene end by 6 bases; junction bases not matched to a gene: 5. This CDR3 region has 15 residues. The germline gives CDR1 SEHNR, CDR2 FQNEAQ (reference sequence).

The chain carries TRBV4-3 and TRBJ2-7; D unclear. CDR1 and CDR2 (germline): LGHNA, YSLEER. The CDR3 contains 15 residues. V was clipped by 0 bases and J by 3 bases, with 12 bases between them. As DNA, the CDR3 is TGCGCCAGCAGCCAAGATTTTACAGCAAACTACGAGCAGTACTTC. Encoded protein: CASSQDFTANYEQYF.

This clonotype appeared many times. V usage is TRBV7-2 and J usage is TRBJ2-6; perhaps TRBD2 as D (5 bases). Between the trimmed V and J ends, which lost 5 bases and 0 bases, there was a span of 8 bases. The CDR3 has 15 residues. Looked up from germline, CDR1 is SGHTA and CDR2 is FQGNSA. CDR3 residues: CASSLRDSGANVLTF. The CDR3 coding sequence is TGTGCCAGCAGCCTCCGGGACTCTGGGGCCAACGTCCTGACTTTC.

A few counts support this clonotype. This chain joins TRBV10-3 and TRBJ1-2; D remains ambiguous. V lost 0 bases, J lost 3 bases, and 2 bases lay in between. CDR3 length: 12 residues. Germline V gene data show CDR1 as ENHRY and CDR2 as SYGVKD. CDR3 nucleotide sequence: TGTGCCATCAGTGAGTCTTACTATGGCTACACCTTC. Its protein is CAISESYYGYTF.

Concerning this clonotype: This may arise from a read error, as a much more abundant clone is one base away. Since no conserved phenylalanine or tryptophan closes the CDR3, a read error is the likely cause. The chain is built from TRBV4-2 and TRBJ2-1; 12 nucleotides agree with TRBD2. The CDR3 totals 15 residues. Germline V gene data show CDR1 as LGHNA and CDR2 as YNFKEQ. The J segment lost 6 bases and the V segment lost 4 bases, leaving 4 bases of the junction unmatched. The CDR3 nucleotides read TGTGCCAGCAGCCCTGGACTAGCGGGACGCAATGAGCAGTTCTCC. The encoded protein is CASSPGLAGRNEQFS.

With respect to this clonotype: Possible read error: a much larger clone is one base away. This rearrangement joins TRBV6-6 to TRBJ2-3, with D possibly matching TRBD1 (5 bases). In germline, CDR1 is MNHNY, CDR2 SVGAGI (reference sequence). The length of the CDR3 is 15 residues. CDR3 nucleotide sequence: TGTGCCAGCAGTATTCTGTTGGGTCCCACAGGTACGCAGTATTTT. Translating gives CASSILLGPTGTQYF.

The CDR3 coding sequence is TGTGCCAGCGGCCCCTCGACTTATTCCGAGCAGTACTTC. The encoded protein is CASGPSTYSEQYF. This chain joins TRBV7-9 and TRBJ2-7; unclear D gene. Germline CDR1 reads SEHNR; CDR2 reads FQNEAQ (reference sequence). V lost 8 bases and J lost 6, with 17 bases in between. This CDR3 spans 13 amino acids. Looking up the rest from reference TRBV7-9 and TRBJ2-7 gives the full variable domain: DTGVSQNPRHKITKRGQNVTFRCDPISEHNRLYWYRQTLGQGPEFLTYFQNEAQLEKSRLLSDRFSAERPKGSFSTLEIQRTEQGDSAMYLCASGPSTYSEQYFGPGTRLTVT.

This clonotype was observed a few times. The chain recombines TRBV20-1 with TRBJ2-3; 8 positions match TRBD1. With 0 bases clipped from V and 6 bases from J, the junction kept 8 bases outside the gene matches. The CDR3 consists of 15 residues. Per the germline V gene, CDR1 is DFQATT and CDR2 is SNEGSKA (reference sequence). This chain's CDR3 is CSARDHQGALDTQYF. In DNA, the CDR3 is TGCAGTGCTAGAGATCATCAGGGGGCGCTGGATACGCAGTATTTT.

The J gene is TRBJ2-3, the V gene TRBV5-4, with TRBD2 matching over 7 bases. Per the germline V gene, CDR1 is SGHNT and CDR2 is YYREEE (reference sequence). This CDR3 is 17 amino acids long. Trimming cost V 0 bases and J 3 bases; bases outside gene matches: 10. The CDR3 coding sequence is TGTGCCAGCAGCTTGGCCCTTTGGCGGGAGAAGACAGATACGCAGTATTTT. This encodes CASSLALWREKTDTQYF.

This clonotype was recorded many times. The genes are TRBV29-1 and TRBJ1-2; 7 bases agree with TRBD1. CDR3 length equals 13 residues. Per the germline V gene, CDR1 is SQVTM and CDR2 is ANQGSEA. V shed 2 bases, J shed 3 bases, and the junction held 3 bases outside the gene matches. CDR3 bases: TGCAGCGTTGAAAACAGGGGTCACTATGGCTACACCTTC. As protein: CSVENRGHYGYTF.

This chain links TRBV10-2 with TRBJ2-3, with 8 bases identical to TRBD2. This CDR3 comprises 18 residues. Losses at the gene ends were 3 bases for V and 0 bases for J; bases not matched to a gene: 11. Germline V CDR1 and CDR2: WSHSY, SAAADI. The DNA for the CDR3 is TGCGCCAGCAGTGAAGGCCCTAGCGGGCCAACTAGCACAGATACGCAGTATTTT. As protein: CASSEGPSGPTSTDTQYF.

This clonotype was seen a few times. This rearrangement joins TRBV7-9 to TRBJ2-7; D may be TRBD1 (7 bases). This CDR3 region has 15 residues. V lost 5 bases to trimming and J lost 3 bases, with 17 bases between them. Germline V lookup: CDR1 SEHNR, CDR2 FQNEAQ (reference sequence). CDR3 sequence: CASSGGDRGDYEQYF. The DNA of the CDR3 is TGTGCCAGCAGCGGAGGGGACAGAGGGGACTACGAGCAGTACTTC.

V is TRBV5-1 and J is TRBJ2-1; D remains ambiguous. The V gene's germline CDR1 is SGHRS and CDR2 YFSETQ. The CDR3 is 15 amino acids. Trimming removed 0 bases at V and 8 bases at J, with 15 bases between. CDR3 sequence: CASSLAFRPQDEQFF. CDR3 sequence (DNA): TGCGCCAGCAGCTTGGCCTTCCGGCCCCAGGATGAGCAGTTCTTC.

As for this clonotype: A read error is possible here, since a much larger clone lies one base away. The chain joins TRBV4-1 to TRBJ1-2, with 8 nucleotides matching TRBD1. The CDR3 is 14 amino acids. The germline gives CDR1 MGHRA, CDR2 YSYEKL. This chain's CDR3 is CASSQLQGDYGYPF. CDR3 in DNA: TGCGCCAGCAGCCAACTACAGGGGGACTATGGCTACCCCTTC.

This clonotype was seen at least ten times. The chain's CDR3 is CASSFQFPTDTQYF. For the CDR3, the DNA is TGTGCCAGCAGCTTTCAGTTCCCCACAGATACGCAGTATTTT. The chain carries TRBV7-3 and TRBJ2-3; D not certain. Trimming removed 3 bases at V and 2 bases at J, with 9 bases between. Germline V gives CDR1 SGHTA, CDR2 FQGTGA. The CDR3 has 14 amino acids.

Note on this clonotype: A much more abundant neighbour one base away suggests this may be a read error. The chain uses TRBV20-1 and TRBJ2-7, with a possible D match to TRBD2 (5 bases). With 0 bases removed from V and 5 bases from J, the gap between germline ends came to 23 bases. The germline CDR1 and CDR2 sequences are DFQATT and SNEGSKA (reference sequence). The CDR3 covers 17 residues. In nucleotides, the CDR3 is TGCAGTGCTAGAGATAGGCGGCATAGCGCCCGTTACAACGAGCAGTACTTC. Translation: CSARDRRHSARYNEQYF.

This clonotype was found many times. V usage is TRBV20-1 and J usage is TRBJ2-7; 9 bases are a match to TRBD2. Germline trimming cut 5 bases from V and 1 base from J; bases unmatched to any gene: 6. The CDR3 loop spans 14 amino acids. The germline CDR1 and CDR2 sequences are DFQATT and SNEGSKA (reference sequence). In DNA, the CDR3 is TGCAGTGCTGACGAGCGGGGGGCGTCCTACGAGCAGTACTTC. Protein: CSADERGASYEQYF.

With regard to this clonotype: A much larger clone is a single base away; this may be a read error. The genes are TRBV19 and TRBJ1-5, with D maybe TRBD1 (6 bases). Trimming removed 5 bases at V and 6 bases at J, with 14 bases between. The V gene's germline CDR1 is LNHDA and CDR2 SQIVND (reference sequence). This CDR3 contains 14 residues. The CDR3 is CASSAWDTGQPQHF. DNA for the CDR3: TGTGCCAGTAGTGCCTGGGACACCGGTCAGCCCCAGCATTTT. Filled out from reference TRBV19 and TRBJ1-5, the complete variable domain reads DGGITQSPKYLFRKEGQNVTLSCEQNLNHDAMYWYRQDPGQGLRLIYYSQIVNDFQKGDIAEGYSVSREKKESFPLTVTSAQKNPTAFYLCASSAWDTGQPQHFGDGTRLSIL.

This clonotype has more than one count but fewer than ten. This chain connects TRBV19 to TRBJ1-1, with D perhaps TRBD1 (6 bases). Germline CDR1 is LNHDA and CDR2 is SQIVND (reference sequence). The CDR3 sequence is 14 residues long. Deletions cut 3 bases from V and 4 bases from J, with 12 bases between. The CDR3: CASSIQGIGTEAFF. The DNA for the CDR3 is TGTGCCAGTAGTATCCAGGGGATCGGCACTGAAGCTTTCTTT.

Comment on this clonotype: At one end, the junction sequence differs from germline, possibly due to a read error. The CDR3 DNA is TGCGCCAGCAGCCAAGATTGGGGTTACGCGCAGTACTTC. Its translation: CASSQDWGYAQYF. The chain carries TRBV4-3 and TRBJ2-7; D unclear. Germline CDR1 LGHNA, CDR2 YSLEER. The length of the CDR3 is 13 residues.

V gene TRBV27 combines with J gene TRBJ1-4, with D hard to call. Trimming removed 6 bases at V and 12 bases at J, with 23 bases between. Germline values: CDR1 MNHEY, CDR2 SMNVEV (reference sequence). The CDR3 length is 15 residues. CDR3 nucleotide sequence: TGTGCCAGCAGCATTTACGCCGGGTCCCCAAAGGAACTGTTTTTT. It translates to CASSIYAGSPKELFF.

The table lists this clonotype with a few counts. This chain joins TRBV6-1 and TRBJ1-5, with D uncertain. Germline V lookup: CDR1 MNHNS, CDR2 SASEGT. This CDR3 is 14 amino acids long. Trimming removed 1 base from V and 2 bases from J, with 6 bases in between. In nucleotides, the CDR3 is TGTGCCAGCAGTGAAGGCAGAGGCAATCAGCCCCAGCATTTT. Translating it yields CASSEGRGNQPQHF.

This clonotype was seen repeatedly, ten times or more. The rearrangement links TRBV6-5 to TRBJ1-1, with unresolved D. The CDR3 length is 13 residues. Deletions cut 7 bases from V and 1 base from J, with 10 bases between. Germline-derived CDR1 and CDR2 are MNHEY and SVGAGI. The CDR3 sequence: CASTRVPNTEAFF. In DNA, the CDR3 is TGTGCCAGCACAAGGGTTCCGAACACTGAAGCTTTCTTT.